Below, 26 T cell receptor beta chains from the same sample are listed, as sequenced in a study of shared clonotypes between healthy human individuals. Assay used: immunoSEQ multiplex PCR; TCRdb lists only in-frame clones, some missing. The data contain just over 95,000 clones, 67% of them singletons. Input material: memory CD8+ T cells sorted from blood. Specified subset: CD45RO+ cells pooled with CCR7-negative TemRA cells. Source of these receptors: a man aged 25-45 years in good health.

This clone came up a few times. The CDR3 DNA sequence: TGTGCCAGCAGTTTATGGGGAGGGGGCACAGATACGCAGTATTTT. Amino acid sequence: CASSLWGGGTDTQYF. This chain uses TRBV27 with TRBJ2-3; 7 bases match TRBD2. This CDR3 spans 15 amino acids. With 1 base clipped from V and 1 base from J, the junction kept 2 bases outside the gene matches. The germline CDR1 and CDR2 sequences are MNHEY and SMNVEV (reference sequence).

The chain is built from TRBV7-6 and TRBJ2-3; no definite D call. Germline V gives CDR1 SGHVS, CDR2 FNYEAQ. Trimming pared 1 base from V and 2 bases from J, leaving 10 bases between. The CDR3 contains 15 residues. This chain's CDR3 is CASSLELANTDTQYF. CDR3 DNA: TGTGCCAGCAGCTTAGAGTTAGCAAACACAGATACGCAGTATTTT.

This clone was recorded a few times. The chain employs TRBV7-9 and TRBJ2-1; D remains ambiguous. The CDR3 has 15 residues. V gave up 6 bases and J gave up 2 bases, with 14 bases separating them. Germline V gives CDR1 SEHNR, CDR2 FQNEAQ (reference sequence). CDR3 sequence reads: CASRPPGGAYNEQFF. The CDR3 region has the DNA TGTGCCAGCAGACCGCCTGGCGGAGCCTACAATGAGCAGTTCTTC.

This clone has a handful of counts. The chain combines TRBV28 with TRBJ1-1, with D tentatively TRBD1 (6 bases). The CDR3 contains 11 residues. V was cut by 10 bases and J by 11 bases, with 17 bases left in between. The germline gives CDR1 MDHEN, CDR2 SYDVKM. CDR3 in DNA: TGTGCCACCAACGAGGGACAACGGGCTTTCTTT. Protein product: CATNEGQRAFF.

CDR3 coding DNA: TGTGCCAGCAGTTCACAGTCCACAGATACGCAGTATTTT. This translates into CASSSQSTDTQYF. The rearrangement uses TRBV27 and TRBJ2-3; no reliable D call. Trimming cost V 4 bases and J 2 bases, with 7 bases left between them. In germline, CDR1 is MNHEY, CDR2 SMNVEV (reference sequence). The CDR3 contains 13 residues.

The genes are TRBV27 and TRBJ2-7, with D perhaps matching TRBD2 (5 bases). This CDR3 region has 15 residues. Trimming took off 1 base at V and 6 bases at J, with 16 bases between the two ends. Germline loops: CDR1 MNHEY, CDR2 SMNVEV (reference sequence). The DNA for the CDR3 is TGTGCCAGCAGTTTATTGAGGGTTCCCAGTCGCGAGCAGTACTTC. It is translated as CASSLLRVPSREQYF.

This chain connects TRBV15 to TRBJ2-2, with TRBD1 matching 9 bases. The CDR3 consists of 15 residues. Germline V gene lookup returns CDR1 LNHNV and CDR2 YYDKDF (reference sequence). Unmatched junction bases numbered 6, after V lost 0 bases and J lost 10 bases. CDR3 bases: TGTGCCACCAGCAGAGATCTGACAGGGGGAGCGGAGCTGTTTTTT. Its protein product is CATSRDLTGGAELFF.

Points on this clone: At the DNA level, this CDR3 is encoded by other sequences in the same sample as well. The chain joins TRBV5-5 to TRBJ2-1; D uncertain. V lost 0 bases and J lost 13, with 17 bases in between. Germline CDR1 and CDR2: SGHKS and YYEKEE (reference sequence). There are 14 residues in the CDR3. CDR3 sequence: CASSLVVSLAEQFF. CDR3 coding DNA: TGTGCCAGCAGCTTGGTTGTTAGTTTGGCTGAACAGTTCTTC.

This clone turned up a few times. The genes are TRBV27 and TRBJ2-1, with D perhaps TRBD2 (6 bases). Germline V gene data show CDR1 as MNHEY and CDR2 as SMNVEV (reference sequence). Trimming removed 5 bases at V and 6 bases at J, with 14 bases between. CDR3 length: 14 residues. CDR3 nucleotide sequence: TGTGCCAGCAGTAGTGGACTAACTCGCAATGAGCAGTTCTTC. Its translation: CASSSGLTRNEQFF.

This clone was recorded once. The chain has TRBV4-1 and TRBJ1-2; possibly TRBD1 for D (5 bases). Germline V lookup: CDR1 MGHRA, CDR2 YSYEKL. Trimming left V 6 bases short and J 1 base short, with 12 bases between. The CDR3 is 14 residues long. CDR3 DNA sequence: TGCGCCAGCAGAAGCCAGGGCCGTAACTATGGCTACACCTTC. Translated: CASRSQGRNYGYTF.

The V call is TRBV21-1, the J call TRBJ2-1; the table assigns TRBD2, which was not confirmed against the DNA. TRBV21-1 is a known pseudogene. There are 17 residues in the CDR3. The CDR3, as DNA: TGTGCCAGCAGCAAAGACGCACTAGCGGGCGAGTTCCATGAGCAGTTCTTC. It yields the protein CASSKDALAGEFHEQFF.

The V gene is TRBV5-6, the J gene TRBJ2-5, with TRBD1 matching over 7 bases. The CDR3 has 16 residues. The V gene's germline CDR1 is SGHDT and CDR2 YYEEEE. After removal of 0 bases from V and 5 bases from J, the junction contained 10 bases not matched to a gene. CDR3 loop: CASSLAFLGRGETQYF. DNA of the CDR3: TGTGCCAGCAGCTTGGCCTTCCTCGGCAGGGGGGAGACCCAGTACTTC.

The J gene is TRBJ2-1, the V gene TRBV5-1; the D is unclear. CDR1 is SGHRS and CDR2 is YFSETQ in the germline V gene. V lost 0 bases and J lost 6, with 10 bases in between. The CDR3 spans 14 residues. CDR3 nucleotides: TGCGCCAGCAGCTTGGGAGAAGTCGGCAATGAGCAGTTCTTC. It yields the protein CASSLGEVGNEQFF.

The gene calls are TRBV15 and TRBJ2-7, with 7 positions matching TRBD2. Germline V gene lookup returns CDR1 LNHNV and CDR2 YYDKDF (reference sequence). This CDR3 has 13 amino acids. V dropped 4 bases and J dropped 2; count of bases not matched to a gene: 2. The CDR3 spells CATSIGLAYEQYF. In DNA form, the CDR3 reads TGTGCCACCAGCATCGGACTAGCCTACGAGCAGTACTTC.

This clone was seen many times. The chain recombines TRBV29-1 with TRBJ1-3; TRBD1 matches 9 bases. The ends lost 7 bases at V and 4 bases at J; junction bases unmatched: 5. The CDR3 extends over 13 amino acids. The germline V gene encodes CDR1 SQVTM and CDR2 ANQGSEA. This CDR3 is CSDWGTGGNTIYF. The DNA for the CDR3 is TGCAGCGATTGGGGGACAGGGGGAAACACCATATATTTT.

The J gene is TRBJ2-7, the V gene TRBV29-1, with D unresolved. From germline, CDR1 is SQVTM and CDR2 ANQGSEA. CDR3 length: 12 residues. V was pared by 5 bases and J by 6 bases, with 14 bases between. The CDR3 protein is CSVHEATGEQYF. Here the CDR3 DNA reads TGCAGCGTTCATGAGGCAACGGGCGAGCAGTACTTC.

The chain links TRBV27 to TRBJ2-1; TRBD1 matches 9 bases. V shed 5 bases and J 2 bases; nucleotides not matched to a gene: 13. In germline, CDR1 is MNHEY, CDR2 SMNVEV (reference sequence). The CDR3 loop spans 18 amino acids. CDR3 residues: CASSGRDRAVSPYNEQFF. Here the CDR3 DNA reads TGTGCCAGCAGTGGCCGGGACAGGGCAGTGAGTCCCTACAATGAGCAGTTCTTC.

This clone turned up a few times. The rearrangement links TRBV5-6 to TRBJ2-7, with 8 bases identical to TRBD1. Germline V CDR1 and CDR2: SGHDT, YYEEEE. V gave up 0 bases and J gave up 3 bases; unmatched junction bases: 8. The CDR3 loop spans 16 amino acids. The CDR3 is CASSLAAGQVNYEQYF. For the CDR3, the DNA is TGTGCCAGCAGCTTGGCCGCGGGACAGGTTAACTACGAGCAGTACTTC.

This clone came up once. The J gene is TRBJ1-1, the V gene TRBV30, with D perhaps TRBD1 (5 bases). V shed 3 bases and J shed 5 bases, with 16 bases lying between them. CDR3 length equals 14 residues. From germline, CDR1 is GTSNPN and CDR2 SVGIG (reference sequence). The CDR3 loop reads CAWRTGQGQTEAFF. The CDR3 DNA sequence: TGTGCCTGGAGGACCGGGCAGGGCCAAACTGAAGCTTTCTTT.

This sequence joins TRBV7-2 and TRBJ2-3; D remains unclear. Trimming cost V 1 base and J 2 bases, with 10 bases left between them. The CDR3 is 15 amino acids. The germline CDR1 and CDR2 sequences are SGHTA and FQGNSA. The CDR3 DNA is TGTGCCAGCAGCTTAGATCCTAGGCCCACAGATACGCAGTATTTT. Residues: CASSLDPRPTDTQYF.

This clone turned up a few times. The genes are TRBV11-3 and TRBJ2-7, with D perhaps matching TRBD1 (5 bases). The V end was cut by 8 bases, the J end by 2 bases, with 13 bases between. Germline V gives CDR1 SGHNT, CDR2 YENEEA. This CDR3 region has 13 residues. This CDR3 reads CASAQGRTYEQYF. For the CDR3, the DNA is TGTGCCAGCGCTCAGGGTAGGACCTACGAGCAGTACTTC. The full variable domain, with the rest looked up from reference TRBV11-3 and TRBJ2-7, is EAGVVQSPRYKIIEKKQPVAFWCNPISGHNTLYWYLQNLGQGPELLIRYENEEAVDDSQLPKDRFSAERLKGVDSTLKIQPAELGDSAVYLCASAQGRTYEQYFGPGTRLTVT.

The V gene is TRBV5-3, the J gene TRBJ2-5, with D perhaps given as TRBD1 or TRBD2 (5 bases each). TRBV5-3 is labeled an ORF, and its function is uncertain. This CDR3 has 22 amino acids. The V gene lost 0 bases and the J gene lost 2 bases, with 32 bases spanning the gap. In DNA form, the CDR3 reads TGTGCCAGAAGCTTGGCGTGCGGCGGGCAGGGTAAGACCTCAAGACCTCAAGAGACCCAGTACTTC. Translating it yields CARSLACGGQGKTSRPQETQYF.

V gene TRBV7-9 combines with J gene TRBJ2-1; tentatively, D is TRBD2 (6 bases). Germline V CDR1 and CDR2: SEHNR, FQNEAQ (reference sequence). Trimming removed 5 bases at V and 6 bases at J, with 17 bases between. The CDR3 is 15 residues long. The CDR3 DNA reads TGTGCCAGCAGCAGACCCACCGGGAGTCTCAATGAGCAGTTCTTC. Residues: CASSRPTGSLNEQFF. Filled out from reference TRBV7-9 and TRBJ2-1, the complete variable domain reads DTGVSQNPRHKITKRGQNVTFRCDPISEHNRLYWYRQTLGQGPEFLTYFQNEAQLEKSRLLSDRFSAERPKGSFSTLEIQRTEQGDSAMYLCASSRPTGSLNEQFFGPGTRLTVL.

Here the CDR3 DNA reads TGTGCCACCAGCGGAGGGACAGGGGGCTACAATGAGCAGTTCTTC. Translating it yields CATSGGTGGYNEQFF. The V gene is TRBV15, the J gene TRBJ2-1, with 11 nucleotides matching TRBD1. V shed 5 bases, J shed 3 bases, and the junction held 3 bases outside the gene matches. The CDR3 is made up of 15 amino acids. Germline-derived CDR1 and CDR2 are LNHNV and YYDKDF (reference sequence).

The gene calls are TRBV6-6 and TRBJ2-2; possibly TRBD2 for D (6 bases). The CDR3 contains 11 residues. Germline CDR1 MNHNY, CDR2 SVGAGI (reference sequence). The V and J ends lost 10 bases and 8 bases respectively, with 11 bases between them. The CDR3 loop is CATVRGGELFF. As DNA, the CDR3 is TGTGCCACAGTACGGGGGGGGGAGCTGTTTTTT.

This clone was seen more than once but under ten times. The chain is built from TRBV4-1 and TRBJ2-5, with unresolved D. V lost 4 bases to trimming and J lost 4 bases, with 7 bases between them. The CDR3 loop spans 12 amino acids. The germline CDR1 and CDR2 sequences are MGHRA and YSYEKL. The CDR3 DNA is TGCGCCAGCAGCCGTTTTGGAGAGACCCAGTACTTC. Translated, it gives CASSRFGETQYF.